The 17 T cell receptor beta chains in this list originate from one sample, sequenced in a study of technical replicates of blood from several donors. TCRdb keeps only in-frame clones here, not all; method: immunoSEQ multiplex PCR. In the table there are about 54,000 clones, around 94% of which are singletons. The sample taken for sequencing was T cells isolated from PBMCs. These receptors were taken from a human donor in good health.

For the CDR3, the DNA is TGTGCCAGCTCACCACCCGGGAGAGGCTCTGGAAACACCATATATTTT. This codes for CASSPPGRGSGNTIYF. V and J are TRBV18 and TRBJ1-3; no reliable D call. The CDR3 is 16 amino acids. V lost 0 bases and J lost 0, with 9 bases in between. From germline, CDR1 is KGHSH and CDR2 LQKENI.

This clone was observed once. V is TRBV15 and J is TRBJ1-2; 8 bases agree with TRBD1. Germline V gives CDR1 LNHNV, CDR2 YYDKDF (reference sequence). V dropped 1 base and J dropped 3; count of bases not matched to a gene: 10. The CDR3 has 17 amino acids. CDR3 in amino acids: CATSRARGRGRYYGYTF. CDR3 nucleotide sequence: TGTGCCACCAGCAGAGCTCGGGGCAGGGGGCGATACTATGGCTACACCTTC.

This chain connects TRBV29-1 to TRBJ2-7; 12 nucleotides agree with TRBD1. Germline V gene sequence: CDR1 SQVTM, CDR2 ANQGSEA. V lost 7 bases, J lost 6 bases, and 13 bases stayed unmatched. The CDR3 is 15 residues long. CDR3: CSATGRGQGALEQYF. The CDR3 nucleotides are TGCAGCGCGACCGGGAGGGGACAGGGGGCTCTCGAGCAGTACTTC.

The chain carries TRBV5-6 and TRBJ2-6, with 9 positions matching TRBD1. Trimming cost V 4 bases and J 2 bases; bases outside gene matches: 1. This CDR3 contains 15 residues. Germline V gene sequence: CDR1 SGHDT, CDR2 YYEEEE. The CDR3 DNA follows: TGTGCCAGCAGCGGGGACAGGGCTGGGGCCAACGTCCTGACTTTC. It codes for CASSGDRAGANVLTF.

The CDR3 DNA is TGTGCCAGCAGCCTACACAATGAGCAGTTCTTC. This encodes CASSLHNEQFF. This rearrangement joins TRBV5-5 to TRBJ2-1; D is ambiguous. Germline lookup yields CDR1 SGHKS and CDR2 YYEKEE (reference sequence). The CDR3 consists of 11 residues. With 4 bases removed from V and 5 bases from J, the gap between germline ends came to 4 bases.

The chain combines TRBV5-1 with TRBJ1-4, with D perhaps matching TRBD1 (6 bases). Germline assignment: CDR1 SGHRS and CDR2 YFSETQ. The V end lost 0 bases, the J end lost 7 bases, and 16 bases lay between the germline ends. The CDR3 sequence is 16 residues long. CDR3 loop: CASSLAVERGGEKLFF. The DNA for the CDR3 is TGCGCCAGCAGCTTGGCCGTCGAAAGAGGGGGTGAAAAACTGTTTTTT.

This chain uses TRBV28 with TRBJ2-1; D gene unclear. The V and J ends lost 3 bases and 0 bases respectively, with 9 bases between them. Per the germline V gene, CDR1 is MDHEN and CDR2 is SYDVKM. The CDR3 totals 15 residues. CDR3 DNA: TGTGCCAGCAGTTTGTCCCTCAGCTCCTACAATGAGCAGTTCTTC. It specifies CASSLSLSSYNEQFF.

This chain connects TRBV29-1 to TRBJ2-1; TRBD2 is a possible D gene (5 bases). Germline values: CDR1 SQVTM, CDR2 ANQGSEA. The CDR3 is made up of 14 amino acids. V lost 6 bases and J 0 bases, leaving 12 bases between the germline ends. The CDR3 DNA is TGCAGCGTAGGCGGGCTGAGCTCCTACAATGAGCAGTTCTTC. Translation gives CSVGGLSSYNEQFF.

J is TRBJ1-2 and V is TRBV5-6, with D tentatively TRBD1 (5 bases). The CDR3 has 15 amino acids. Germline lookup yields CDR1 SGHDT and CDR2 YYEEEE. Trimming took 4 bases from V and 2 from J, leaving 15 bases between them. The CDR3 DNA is TGTGCCAGCAGCGGAAAGGGGTTGGTGAACTATGGCTACACCTTC. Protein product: CASSGKGLVNYGYTF. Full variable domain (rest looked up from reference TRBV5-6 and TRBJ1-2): DAGVTQSPTHLIKTRGQQVTLRCSPKSGHDTVSWYQQALGQGPQFIFQYYEEEERQRGNFPDRFSGHQFPNYSSELNVNALLLGDSALYLCASSGKGLVNYGYTFGSGTRLTVV.

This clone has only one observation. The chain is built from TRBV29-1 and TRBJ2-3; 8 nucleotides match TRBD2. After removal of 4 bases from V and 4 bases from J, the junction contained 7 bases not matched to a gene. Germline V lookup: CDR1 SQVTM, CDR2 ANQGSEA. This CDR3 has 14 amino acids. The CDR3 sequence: CSVVPGTSPDTQYF. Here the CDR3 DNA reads TGCAGCGTTGTCCCCGGGACTAGTCCAGATACGCAGTATTTT.

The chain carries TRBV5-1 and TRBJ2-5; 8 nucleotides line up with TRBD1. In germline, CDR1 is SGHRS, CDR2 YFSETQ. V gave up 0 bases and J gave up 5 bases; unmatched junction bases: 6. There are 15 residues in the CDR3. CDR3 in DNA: TGCGCCAGCAGCTTGGGGACAGGGAGCGGGGAGACCCAGTACTTC. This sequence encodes CASSLGTGSGETQYF.

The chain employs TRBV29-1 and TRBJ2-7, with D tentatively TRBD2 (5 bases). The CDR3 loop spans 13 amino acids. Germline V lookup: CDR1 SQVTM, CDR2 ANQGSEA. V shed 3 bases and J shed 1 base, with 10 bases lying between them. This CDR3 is CSVEAGESYEQYF. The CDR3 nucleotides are TGCAGCGTTGAGGCCGGGGAGTCCTACGAGCAGTACTTC.

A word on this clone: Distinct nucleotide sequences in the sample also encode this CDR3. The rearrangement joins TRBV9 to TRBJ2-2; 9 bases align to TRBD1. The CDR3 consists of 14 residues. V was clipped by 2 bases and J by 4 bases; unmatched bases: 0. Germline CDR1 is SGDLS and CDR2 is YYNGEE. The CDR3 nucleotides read TGTGCCAGCAGCGTGGGACAGGGCACCGGGGAGCTGTTTTTT. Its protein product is CASSVGQGTGELFF.

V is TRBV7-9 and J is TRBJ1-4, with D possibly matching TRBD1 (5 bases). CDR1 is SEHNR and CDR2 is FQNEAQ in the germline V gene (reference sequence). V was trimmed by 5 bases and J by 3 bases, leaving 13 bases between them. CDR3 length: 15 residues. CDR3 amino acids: CASSLRQPSNEKLFF. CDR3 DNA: TGTGCCAGCAGCCTTCGACAGCCCTCTAATGAAAAACTGTTTTTT.

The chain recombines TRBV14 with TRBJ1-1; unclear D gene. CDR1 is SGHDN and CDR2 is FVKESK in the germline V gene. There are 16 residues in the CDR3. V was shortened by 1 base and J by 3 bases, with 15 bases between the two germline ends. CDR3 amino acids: CASSQGGAWWDTEAFF. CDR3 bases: TGTGCCAGCAGCCAAGGAGGTGCCTGGTGGGACACTGAAGCTTTCTTT.

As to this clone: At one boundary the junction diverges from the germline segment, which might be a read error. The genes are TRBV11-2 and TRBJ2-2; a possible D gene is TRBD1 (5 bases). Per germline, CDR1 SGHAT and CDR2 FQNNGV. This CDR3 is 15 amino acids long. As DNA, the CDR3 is TGTGCCAGCAGCCTAGAGGCAATAGGGGCCGGGGAGCTGTTTTTT. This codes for CASSLEAIGAGELFF. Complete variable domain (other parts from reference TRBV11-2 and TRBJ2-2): EAGVAQSPRYKIIEKRQSVAFWCNPISGHATLYWYQQILGQGPKLLIQFQNNGVVDDSQLPKDRFSAERLKGVDSTLKIQPAKLEDSAVYLCASSLEAIGAGELFFGEGSRLTVL.

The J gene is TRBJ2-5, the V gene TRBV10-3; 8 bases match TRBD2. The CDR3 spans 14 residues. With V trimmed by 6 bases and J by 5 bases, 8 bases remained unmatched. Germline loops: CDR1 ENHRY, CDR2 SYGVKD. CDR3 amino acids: CAIRGSGSSETQYF. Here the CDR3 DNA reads TGTGCCATCAGAGGAAGCGGGAGTTCTGAGACCCAGTACTTC.